This T cell receptor beta chain is from a study of OX40 agonist ivuxolimab in advanced cancers. Study at large: Dose-escalation patients suffered from hepatocellular carcinoma, melanoma, renal cell or head and neck cancer. People who had prior anti-PD-1, anti-PD-L1 or anti-CTLA-4 therapy could take part, and under 45% had some.

For this clone: Its antigen is still unknown.

CDR3 length: 14 residues. Between the trimmed V and J ends, which lost 7 bases and 2 bases, there was a span of 12 bases. CDR1 is ENHRY and CDR2 is SYGVKD in the germline V gene. The repertoire was sequenced with immunoSEQ multiplex PCR; TCRdb's copy has only in-frame clones and lacks some. The table records roughly 82,000 clones, roughly 85% of them present only once. Study outcomes and limitations: Certain nonresponding patients likewise had low normalized T-cell clonal expansion. On average, CD8+ T cells showed a greater number of expanded clones than CD4+.

The sample was CD4+ or CD8+ T cells sorted from blood, taken in a trial of the OX40 agonist ivuxolimab. This clonotype originated in an adult with an advanced solid tumor such as melanoma, head and neck, liver or kidney cancer. The rearrangement uses TRBV10-3 and TRBJ1-3; the D gene is possibly TRBD1 (6 bases). This chain's CDR3 is CAIKSGVTGNTIYF. The DNA for the CDR3 is TGTGCCATCAAGTCAGGGGTGACTGGAAACACCATATATTTT.